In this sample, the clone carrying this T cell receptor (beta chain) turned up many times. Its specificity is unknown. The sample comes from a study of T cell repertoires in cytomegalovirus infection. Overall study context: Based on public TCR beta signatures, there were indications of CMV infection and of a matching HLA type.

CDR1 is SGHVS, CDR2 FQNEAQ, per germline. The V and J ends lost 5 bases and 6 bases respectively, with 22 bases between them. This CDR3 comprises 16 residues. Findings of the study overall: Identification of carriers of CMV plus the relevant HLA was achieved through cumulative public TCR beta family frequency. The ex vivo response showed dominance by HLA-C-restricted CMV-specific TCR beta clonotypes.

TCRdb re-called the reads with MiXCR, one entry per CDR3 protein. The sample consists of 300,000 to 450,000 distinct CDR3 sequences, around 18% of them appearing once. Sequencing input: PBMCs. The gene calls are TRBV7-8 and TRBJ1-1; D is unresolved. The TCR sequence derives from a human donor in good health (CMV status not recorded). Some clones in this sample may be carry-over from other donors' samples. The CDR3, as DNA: TGTGCCAGCAGCCCGGTCGTCGGGAATTCATGGCCTGAAGCTTTCTTT. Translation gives CASSPVVGNSWPEAFF.